The 9 T cell receptor beta chains in this list originate from one sample, sequenced in a study of blood T cell repertoires in COVID-19. The assay was immunoSEQ multiplex PCR, and TCRdb's table has in-frame clones only and misses some. The sample has roughly 67,000 clones; over 65% are singletons. Sequencing was done on a sample of peripheral blood. These receptors were taken from a human donor in a cohort sampled during active COVID-19.

V usage is TRBV18 and J usage is TRBJ2-5, with D tentatively TRBD2 (6 bases). Per the germline V gene, CDR1 is KGHSH and CDR2 is LQKENI. This CDR3 has 14 residues. V gave up 2 bases and J gave up 5 bases, with 12 bases separating them. CDR3 nucleotide sequence: TGTGCCAGCTCACCAAGCCAGGAGGGTGAGACCCAGTACTTC. Its translation is CASSPSQEGETQYF. Together with reference TRBV18 and TRBJ2-5, the CDR3 gives the full variable domain: NAGVMQNPRHLVRRRGQEARLRCSPMKGHSHVYWYRQLPEEGLKFMVYLQKENIIDESGMPKERFSAEFPKEGPSILRIQQVVRGDSAAYFCASSPSQEGETQYFGPGTRLLVL.

The chain links TRBV18 to TRBJ2-2; 12 bases are a match to TRBD1. After removal of 5 bases from V and 7 bases from J, the junction contained 5 bases not matched to a gene. The V gene's germline CDR1 is KGHSH and CDR2 LQKENI. This CDR3 is 15 amino acids long. The CDR3 sequence: CASSTGTGGYGELFF. In DNA, the CDR3 is TGTGCCAGCTCAACCGGGACAGGGGGCTACGGGGAGCTGTTTTTT.

V usage is TRBV25-1 and J usage is TRBJ2-5; 7 nucleotides align to TRBD1. CDR1 and CDR2 from the germline V gene are MGHDK and SYGVNS. Unmatched junction bases numbered 7, after V lost 10 bases and J lost 5 bases. The CDR3 sequence is 12 residues long. CDR3 residues: CATSQGTETQYF. CDR3 nucleotide sequence: TGTGCCACCTCACAGGGGACGGAGACCCAGTACTTC.

V gene TRBV7-9 combines with J gene TRBJ2-5; perhaps TRBD2 as D (6 bases). The V end lost 4 bases, the J end lost 2 bases, and 11 bases lay between the germline ends. Germline CDR1 is SEHNR and CDR2 is FQNEAQ (reference sequence). This CDR3 has 14 residues. The CDR3: CASSYSGAQETQYF. The CDR3 nucleotides read TGTGCCAGCAGCTACTCGGGAGCTCAAGAGACCCAGTACTTC.

The chain carries TRBV28 and TRBJ1-4; TRBD1 matches 7 bases. The J segment lost 5 bases and the V segment lost 5 bases, leaving 8 bases of the junction unmatched. Germline values: CDR1 MDHEN, CDR2 SYDVKM. CDR3 length equals 15 residues. In DNA, the CDR3 is TGTGCCAGCAGTCAAGGGGGCAGGGGGAATGAAAAACTGTTTTTT. Amino acids: CASSQGGRGNEKLFF.

The V and J genes are TRBV6-2 or TRBV6-3 and TRBJ2-1; D might be TRBD1 (6 bases). Per germline, CDR1 MNHEY and CDR2 SVGEGT. Trimming left V 0 bases short and J 4 bases short, with 10 bases between. This CDR3 has 15 amino acids. The CDR3 DNA reads as TGTGCCAGCAGTTACTCCCGGACAGCTTACAATGAGCAGTTCTTC. It codes for CASSYSRTAYNEQFF.

This clone was observed at least ten times. The V gene is TRBV5-6, the J gene TRBJ2-5, with 10 bases fitting TRBD2. CDR1 and CDR2 (germline): SGHDT, YYEEEE. V was clipped by 0 bases and J by 5 bases; unmatched bases: 10. CDR3 length equals 17 residues. DNA of the CDR3: TGTGCCAGCAGCTTGGCTTCTAGCGGGAGCATTCGGGAGACCCAGTACTTC. Protein sequence: CASSLASSGSIRETQYF.

This clone was seen once. V gene TRBV3-1 (or the pseudogene TRBV3-2) combines with J gene TRBJ2-3; 7 bases match TRBD2. The V gene's germline CDR1 is LGHDT and CDR2 YNNKEL (reference sequence). The ends lost 0 bases at V and 3 bases at J; junction bases unmatched: 9. The CDR3 consists of 17 residues. The CDR3 DNA follows: TGTGCCAGCAGCCAAGAAGGTCTAGCGGAGGGAACAGATACGCAGTATTTT. As protein: CASSQEGLAEGTDTQYF.

The J gene is TRBJ2-1, the V gene TRBV2; 13 bases map to TRBD2. This CDR3 spans 14 amino acids. From germline, CDR1 is SNHLY and CDR2 FYNNEI. V lost 6 bases and J lost 4; bases outside the gene matches: 0. CDR3 DNA sequence: TGTGCCAGCAGACTAGCGGGGGGGTACAATGAGCAGTTCTTC. It specifies CASRLAGGYNEQFF. Combining the CDR3 with reference TRBV2 and TRBJ2-1 gives the whole variable domain EPEVTQTPSHQVTQMGQEVILRCVPISNHLYFYWYRQILGQKVEFLVSFYNNEISEKSEIFDDQFSVERPDGSNFTLKIRSTKLEDSAMYFCASRLAGGYNEQFFGPGTRLTVL.